The rows below give T cell receptor beta chains drawn from one sample of a study of shared clonotypes between healthy human individuals. Here immunoSEQ multiplex PCR was the method, and the copy in TCRdb shows in-frame clones only, minus some. The table lists 2 million to 2.5 million clones, approximately 93% of them singletons. The material sequenced was naive CD4+ T cells from PBMCs. The source is a man aged 18 to 29 in good health. Some clones in this sample may be carry-over from other donors' samples. Each CDR3 is given without its conserved first and last residue. Fields, in order: V gene, clone size, J gene, CDR3 protein. Rows give clone size only sometimes, using once, few, many, or a class for an expanded clone.

TRBV28,.,TRBJ2-5,ASSLRGSEETQY
TRBV23-1,.,TRBJ2-2,ASSHSGTRYRVTGELF
TRBV30,once,TRBJ2-2,AWSVGGAPGELF
TRBV2,.,TRBJ1-2,ASSPDRGAYGYT
TRBV29-1,once,TRBJ2-1,SAMGLAAPNEQF
TRBV4-3,.,TRBJ2-1,ASSQVSEALLRNEQF
TRBV6-1,.,TRBJ1-1,ASSVSWGPTEAF
TRBV7-8,once,TRBJ2-3,ASSPSGTASLTQY
TRBV19,.,TRBJ2-1,ASSARGGSYNEQF
TRBV4-1,.,TRBJ2-2,ASSQPAGELF
TRBV2,.,TRBJ2-2,ASSRDTLAGELF
TRBV18,once,TRBJ2-1,ASSRFSGSSYNEQF
TRBV6-5,once,.,VAGQGSYEQY
TRBV5-4,once,TRBJ2-3,ASSPRDRVSDTQY
TRBV7-2,.,TRBJ1-5,ASSLVFRGSQPQH
TRBV6-5,.,TRBJ2-6,ASSSGRLSGANVLT
TRBV6-6,.,TRBJ2-2,ASRPGQGAVGELF
TRBV9,.,TRBJ2-5,ASSDSGRTETQY
TRBV5-1,.,TRBJ1-1,ASSLEPPGTGLNTEAF
TRBV5-6,.,TRBJ2-5,ASSLQGAPPETQY
TRBV6-4,.,TRBJ2-7,ASIPGLETYEQY
TRBV21-1,once,TRBJ2-5,ASTPGLAGEETQY
TRBV12-1,.,TRBJ2-7,ASIPGFEQY
TRBV19,.,TRBJ1-5,ASTPGGTVGNQPQH
TRBV1,.,TRBJ2-7,TSSQSPVSSSYEQY
TRBV28,.,TRBJ1-5,ASSLTGQGNQPQH
TRBV18,.,TRBJ1-1,ASSRGGTLNTEAF
TRBV6-1,.,TRBJ1-5,ASSEWVKQPQH
TRBV18,.,TRBJ1-2,ASSPSGQTSYT
TRBV7-3,.,TRBJ2-1,ASSLGQGGYDEQF
TRBV5-4,.,TRBJ2-1,ASSLERYWPDEQF
TRBV7-9,.,TRBJ1-2,ASSLTMQAAGEYSGYT
TRBV27,.,TRBJ2-6,ASSPSSLGANVLT
TRBV1,.,TRBJ2-7,TSSQEGKELGEQY
TRBV6-5,once,TRBJ2-5,ASSYSRGGQETQY
TRBV28,.,TRBJ2-7,ASNSGYEQY
TRBV5-1,.,TRBJ2-7,ASSSSHYEQY
TRBV5-1,.,TRBJ1-5,ASSSERTGNGQPQH
TRBV6-6,.,TRBJ2-2,ASRDRDTYTGELF
TRBV6-5,.,TRBJ2-7,ASSPQREGKYEQY
TRBV5-1,.,TRBJ2-1,ASRPFAGLAGGQAYNEQF
TRBV5-1,.,TRBJ2-3,ASSEPGLAGVGDTQY
TRBV6-1,.,TRBJ2-1,ASSEINEQF